This TCR beta chain was retrieved from a study of T cells after yellow fever vaccination. Whole-study findings and limits: Reappearing after the booster were most of the clones from primary vaccination (approximately 96% CD4, 70% to 90% CD8).

About this clonotype: Its cognate antigen is unknown.

Each CDR3 protein is one row after TCRdb ran MiXCR on the 5' RACE reads. This sample has a few hundred thousand distinct CDR3 sequences, with roughly 4% found just once. CDR3 size: 12 residues. V was trimmed by 5 bases and J by 3 bases, leaving 10 bases between them. Looked up from germline, CDR1 is SQVTM and CDR2 is ANQGSEA. The specimen was PBMCs, collected 5 days after the yellow fever booster vaccination. The V and J genes are TRBV29-1 and TRBJ1-2; a weak D match, TRBD1 (6 bases). This TCR was sampled from a man aged 18 to 35 who received the YFV17D yellow fever vaccine. The CDR3 DNA is TGCAGCGTTAGGGGGTCCTACTATGGCTACACCTTC. Translating gives CSVRGSYYGYTF.